These 2 T cell receptor beta chains were all obtained from the same sample, sequenced in a study of cytomegalovirus exposure and HLA in healthy donors. The PCR employed 60 Vbeta primers together with 13 Jbeta primers. Data came from immunoSEQ multiplex PCR; TCRdb stores just in-frame clones and leaves some out. The table has 200,000 to 250,000 clones, around 76% seen once. The specimen was PBMCs. Source of these receptors: a young man in good health and CMV-seronegative.

This clone occurred a few times. This chain uses TRBV6-6 with TRBJ2-7; 7 bases fit TRBD2. The CDR3 spans 14 residues. The V segment lost 6 bases and the J segment 3 bases; nucleotides outside the gene matches: 8. From germline, CDR1 is MNHNY and CDR2 SVGAGI (reference sequence). CDR3: CASRDRDYNYEQYF. The CDR3 DNA sequence: TGTGCCAGCAGGGACCGGGACTATAACTACGAGCAGTACTTC.

The chain has TRBV5-1 and TRBJ2-7; 9 bases align to TRBD1. Germline loops: CDR1 SGHRS, CDR2 YFSETQ. This CDR3 is 14 amino acids long. Trimming took 2 bases from V and 5 from J; bases not matched to a gene: 5. This CDR3 is CASSFPDRGHEQYF. CDR3 coding DNA: TGCGCCAGCAGCTTCCCGGACAGGGGCCACGAGCAGTACTTC.